This T cell receptor (beta chain) was obtained from a study of control samples from healthy donors and cancer patients. Assay used: immunoSEQ multiplex PCR; TCRdb lists only in-frame clones, some missing. Among about 39,000 clones listed, approximately 82% were seen once. Between the trimmed V and J ends, which lost 9 bases and 5 bases, there was a span of 16 bases. Germline assignment: CDR1 LGHDT and CDR2 YNNKEL (reference sequence). CDR3 size: 13 residues. This TCR was recovered from a man between 60 and 70 years old in good health. The chain links TRBV3-1 (or the pseudogene TRBV3-2) to TRBJ1-1; D is possibly TRBD1 (5 bases). What was sequenced was blood. DNA for the CDR3: TGTGCCAGTTCTTTCTACGGGGGAACTGAAGCTTTCTTT. Its translation: CASSFYGGTEAFF.